Each of the 18 T cell receptor beta chains below was sequenced from the same sample in a study of blood T cells in healthy people across ages. Next came a second PCR, run for about 6 to 12 cycles, which used a sample-barcoded 5' primer along with a J-beta primer mix. TCRdb re-analysed the 5' RACE reads in MiXCR, keeping a single row per CDR3 protein. The sample holds under 800,000 distinct CDR3 sequences, around 20% seen once. The sample comprised blood. The receptors come from a man between 65 and 80 years old in good health.

The chain has TRBV29-1 and TRBJ2-7; D gene unclear. Per germline, CDR1 SQVTM and CDR2 ANQGSEA. V gave up 7 bases and J gave up 6 bases, with 13 bases separating them. The CDR3 is made up of 11 amino acids. The DNA for the CDR3 is TGCAGCGCCGACACGTTGGGCGAGCAGTACTTC. Its translation: CSADTLGEQYF.

This rearrangement joins TRBV6-6 to TRBJ2-7; maybe TRBD1 (6 bases). The CDR3 covers 14 residues. Germline CDR1 reads MNHNY; CDR2 reads SVGAGI (reference sequence). Trimming removed 0 bases at V and 7 bases at J, with 13 bases between. The DNA for the CDR3 is TGTGCCAGCAGTTACTCTGGGACACATTATGAGCAGTACTTC. It encodes CASSYSGTHYEQYF.

The chain couples TRBV28 to TRBJ2-6; D possibly corresponds to TRBD1 (5 bases). The germline V gene encodes CDR1 MDHEN and CDR2 SYDVKM. V gave up 3 bases and J gave up 2 bases, with 11 bases separating them. The CDR3 totals 16 residues. CDR3 sequence reads: CASSFRGSAGANVLTF. In nucleotides, the CDR3 is TGTGCCAGCAGTTTTAGGGGAAGCGCTGGGGCCAACGTCCTGACTTTC.

The V gene is TRBV3-1, the J gene TRBJ2-1; a weak D match, TRBD2 (5 bases). Trimming pared 3 bases from V and 9 bases from J, leaving 18 bases between. The CDR3 totals 15 residues. Germline CDR1 is LGHDT and CDR2 is YNNKEL (reference sequence). CDR3 bases: TGTGCCAGCAGCCAGCGCGGGTCCGAGAGGGTTGAGCAGTTCTTC. Translated, it gives CASSQRGSERVEQFF.

To note about this clonotype: The junction shows a germline mismatch at one end, possibly a read error. V and J are TRBV20-1 and TRBJ2-1; 9 bases map to TRBD2. From germline, CDR1 is DFQATT and CDR2 SNEGSKA (reference sequence). The CDR3 length is 16 residues. The CDR3: CSARPTSGYTYNEQFF. The CDR3 DNA sequence: TGCAGTGCTAGACCGACTAGCGGTTATACCTACAACGAGCAGTTCTTC.

This clonotype was seen a handful of times. The chain has TRBV6-1 and TRBJ1-6; 11 bases align to TRBD1. Trimming at V came to 3 bases and at J to 8 bases, leaving 3 bases not matched to a gene. The CDR3 loop spans 15 amino acids. CDR1 is MNHNS and CDR2 is SASEGT in the germline V gene. The CDR3 loop is CASSEAGQGDSPLHF. CDR3 sequence (DNA): TGTGCCAGCAGTGAGGCGGGACAGGGGGATTCACCCCTCCACTTT.

This clonotype was seen a handful of times. V and J are TRBV6-2 or TRBV6-3 and TRBJ1-2; D might be TRBD1 (5 bases). CDR3 length equals 13 residues. CDR1 MNHEY and CDR2 SVGEGT come from the germline V gene. Trimming removed 5 bases at V and 7 bases at J, with 14 bases between. The CDR3 coding sequence is TGTGCCAGCAGTGACCCAGGGATTCGTGGCTACACCTTC. Translating gives CASSDPGIRGYTF.

This clonotype was seen many times. The rearrangement uses TRBV6-5 and TRBJ2-1; 10 bases agree with TRBD2. Trimming at V came to 4 bases and at J to 6 bases, leaving 12 bases not matched to a gene. Germline values: CDR1 MNHEY, CDR2 SVGAGI. The CDR3 covers 17 residues. In DNA form, the CDR3 reads TGTGCCAGCAGTTCCTTGAGCGGGAGGGCCAATGGCAATGAGCAGTTCTTC. This sequence encodes CASSSLSGRANGNEQFF.

This clonotype appeared a few times. V gene TRBV7-3 combines with J gene TRBJ2-3; the D gene is possibly TRBD1 (6 bases). Germline CDR1 is SGHTA and CDR2 is FQGTGA. The CDR3 sequence is 14 residues long. The V end was cut by 5 bases, the J end by 4 bases, with 13 bases between. The CDR3 nucleotides read TGTGCCAGCAGCCCCACAGGGAACGCAGATACGCAGTATTTT. Translation gives CASSPTGNADTQYF.

This clonotype appeared many times. This chain links TRBV28 with TRBJ2-7; 12 bases align to TRBD2. Germline loops: CDR1 MDHEN, CDR2 SYDVKM. J gave up 7 bases and V 5 bases, and 6 bases lay outside the gene matches. This CDR3 is built from 14 residues. Here the CDR3 reads CASSGTSGLAEQYF. CDR3 bases: TGTGCCAGCAGTGGGACTAGCGGGCTCGCGGAGCAGTACTTC.

V usage is TRBV9 and J usage is TRBJ2-1, with a weak D call TRBD2 (5 bases). This CDR3 spans 13 amino acids. CDR1 SGDLS and CDR2 YYNGEE come from the germline V gene. V lost 9 bases to trimming and J lost 0 bases, with 10 bases between them. CDR3: CANAGDSYNEQFF. Written as DNA, the CDR3 is TGTGCCAACGCCGGGGACTCCTACAATGAGCAGTTCTTC.

The chain employs TRBV18 and TRBJ2-3; TRBD1 agrees at 8 bases. Unmatched junction bases numbered 6, after V lost 4 bases and J lost 3 bases. Looked up from germline, CDR1 is KGHSH and CDR2 is LQKENI. The length of the CDR3 is 15 residues. In nucleotides, the CDR3 is TGTGCCAGCTCACTCAGGACAGGGTTAACAGATACGCAGTATTTT. It is translated as CASSLRTGLTDTQYF.

This clonotype turned up a few times. The chain uses TRBV20-1 and TRBJ2-5; 7 bases line up with TRBD1. The J call is uncertain, as TRBJ2-7 better fits the DNA end. CDR3 length: 13 residues. The germline CDR1 and CDR2 sequences are DFQATT and SNEGSKA (reference sequence). The CDR3 loop reads CSASSQGEYEQYF. CDR3 DNA: TGCAGTGCTAGTAGTCAGGGGGAGTACGAGCAGTACTTC.

This clonotype was found a few times. This CDR3 reads CSVEVPGWSSYNEQFF. The CDR3 DNA is TGCAGCGTTGAAGTTCCGGGTTGGAGCTCCTACAATGAGCAGTTCTTC. The chain combines TRBV29-1 with TRBJ2-1; unclear D gene. The germline gives CDR1 SQVTM, CDR2 ANQGSEA. The V end lost 1 base, the J end lost 0 bases, and 13 bases lay between the germline ends. The CDR3 length is 16 residues.

CDR3 in amino acids: CSVDRGSIQYF. Written as DNA, the CDR3 is TGCAGCGTCGACAGGGGAAGTATTCAGTACTTC. V gene TRBV29-1 combines with J gene TRBJ2-4; 8 nucleotides match TRBD1. The CDR3 contains 11 residues. The J segment lost 10 bases and the V segment lost 6 bases, leaving 5 bases of the junction unmatched. CDR1 is SQVTM, CDR2 ANQGSEA, per germline.

This rearrangement joins TRBV20-1 to TRBJ2-7; the D gene is possibly TRBD1 (6 bases). This CDR3 comprises 14 residues. V was trimmed by 6 bases and J by 3 bases, leaving 18 bases between them. The germline V gene has CDR1 DFQATT and CDR2 SNEGSKA (reference sequence). The CDR3 DNA follows: TGCAGTGCGCCTAACCGGGACACCGTCTACGAGCAGTACTTC. This codes for CSAPNRDTVYEQYF.

The CDR3 loop reads CASRHSFGGQGDEAFF. The CDR3 nucleotides read TGTGCCAGCCGACATAGCTTTGGGGGACAGGGTGATGAAGCTTTCTTT. This chain links TRBV28 with TRBJ1-1; 9 bases are a match to TRBD1. The CDR3 totals 16 residues. Germline CDR1 is MDHEN and CDR2 is SYDVKM. J gave up 7 bases and V 8 bases, and 17 bases lay outside the gene matches.

The V call is TRBV7-9, the J call TRBJ2-5; D unresolved. CDR1 is SEHNR and CDR2 is FQNEAQ in the germline V gene (reference sequence). The V end was cut by 3 bases, the J end by 2 bases, with 7 bases between. This CDR3 comprises 13 residues. The CDR3 reads CASSFAEQETQYF. The CDR3 bases are TGTGCCAGCAGCTTTGCGGAACAAGAGACCCAGTACTTC.